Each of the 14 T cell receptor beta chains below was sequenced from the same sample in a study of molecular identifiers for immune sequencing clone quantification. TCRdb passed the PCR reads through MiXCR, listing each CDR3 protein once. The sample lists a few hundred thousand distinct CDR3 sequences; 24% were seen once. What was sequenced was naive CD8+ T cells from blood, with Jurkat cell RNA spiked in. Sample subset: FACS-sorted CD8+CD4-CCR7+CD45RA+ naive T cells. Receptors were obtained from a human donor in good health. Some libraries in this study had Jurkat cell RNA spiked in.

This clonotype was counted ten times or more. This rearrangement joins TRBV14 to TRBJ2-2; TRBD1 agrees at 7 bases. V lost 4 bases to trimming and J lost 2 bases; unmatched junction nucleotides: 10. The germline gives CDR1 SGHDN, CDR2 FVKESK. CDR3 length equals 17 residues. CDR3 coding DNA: TGTGCCAGCAGCCCCCGCCCAGGGACAGCAAACACCGGGGAGCTGTTTTTT. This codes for CASSPRPGTANTGELFF. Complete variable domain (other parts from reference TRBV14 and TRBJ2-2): EAGVTQFPSHSVIEKGQTVTLRCDPISGHDNLYWYRRVMGKEIKFLLHFVKESKQDESGMPNNRFLAERTGGTYSTLKVQPAELEDSGVYFCASSPRPGTANTGELFFGEGSRLTVL.

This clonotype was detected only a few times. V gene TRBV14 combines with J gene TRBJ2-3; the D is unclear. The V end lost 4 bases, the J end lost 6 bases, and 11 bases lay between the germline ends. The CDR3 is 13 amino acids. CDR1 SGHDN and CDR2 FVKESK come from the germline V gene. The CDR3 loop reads CASSPDAGDTQYF. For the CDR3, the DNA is TGTGCCAGCAGCCCAGACGCCGGGGATACGCAGTATTTT.

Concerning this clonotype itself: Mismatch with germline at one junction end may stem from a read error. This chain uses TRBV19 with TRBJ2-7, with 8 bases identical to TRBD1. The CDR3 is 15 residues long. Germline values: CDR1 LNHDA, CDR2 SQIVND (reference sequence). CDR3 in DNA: TGTGCCAGTAGTATAGCCGGGACAGGTATCCACGAGCTGTACTTC. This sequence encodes CASSIAGTGIHELYF.

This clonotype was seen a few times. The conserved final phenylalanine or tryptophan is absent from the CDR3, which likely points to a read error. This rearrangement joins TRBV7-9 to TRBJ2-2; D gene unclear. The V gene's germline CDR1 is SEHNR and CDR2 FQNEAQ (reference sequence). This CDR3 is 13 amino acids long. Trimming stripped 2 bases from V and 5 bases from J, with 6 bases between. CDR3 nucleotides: TGTGCCAGCAGCTTAAGAGGTACCGGGGAGCTGTTTTCT. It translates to CASSLRGTGELFS.

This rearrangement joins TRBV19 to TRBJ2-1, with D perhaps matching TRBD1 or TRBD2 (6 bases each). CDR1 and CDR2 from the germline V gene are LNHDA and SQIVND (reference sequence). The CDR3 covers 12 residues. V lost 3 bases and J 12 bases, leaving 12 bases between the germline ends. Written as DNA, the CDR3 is TGTGCCAGTAGTATGGGGGGCGCGGGGCAGTTCTTC. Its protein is CASSMGGAGQFF.

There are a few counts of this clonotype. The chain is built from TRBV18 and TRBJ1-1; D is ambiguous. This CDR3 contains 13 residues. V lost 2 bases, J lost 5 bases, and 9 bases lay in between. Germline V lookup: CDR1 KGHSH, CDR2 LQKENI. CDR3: CASSPVPATEAFF. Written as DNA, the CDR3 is TGTGCCAGCTCACCAGTACCGGCGACTGAAGCTTTCTTT.

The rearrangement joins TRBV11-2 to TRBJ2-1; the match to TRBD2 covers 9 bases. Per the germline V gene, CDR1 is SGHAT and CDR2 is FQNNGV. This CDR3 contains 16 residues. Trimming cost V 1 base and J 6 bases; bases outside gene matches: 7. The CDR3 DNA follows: TGTGCCAGCAGCTTAGGACTAGCGGTGACCGTCAATGAGCAGTTCTTC. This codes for CASSLGLAVTVNEQFF.

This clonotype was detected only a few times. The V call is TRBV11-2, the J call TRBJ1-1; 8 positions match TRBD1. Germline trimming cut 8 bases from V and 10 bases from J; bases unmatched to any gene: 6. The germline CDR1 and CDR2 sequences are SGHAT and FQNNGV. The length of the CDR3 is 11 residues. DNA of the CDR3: TGTGCCAGCGAGGCGGACAGGGCAGCTTTCTTT. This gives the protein CASEADRAAFF.

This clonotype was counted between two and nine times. This CDR3 reads CASSPPQRDGLAPGFF. Here the CDR3 DNA reads TGTGCCAGCAGCCCCCCCCAGCGGGACGGGTTAGCCCCAGGGTTCTTC. The chain combines TRBV28 with TRBJ2-1; 7 positions match TRBD2. The length of the CDR3 is 16 residues. From germline, CDR1 is MDHEN and CDR2 SYDVKM. V trimming: 6 bases; J trimming: 15 bases; junction bases outside the gene matches: 23.

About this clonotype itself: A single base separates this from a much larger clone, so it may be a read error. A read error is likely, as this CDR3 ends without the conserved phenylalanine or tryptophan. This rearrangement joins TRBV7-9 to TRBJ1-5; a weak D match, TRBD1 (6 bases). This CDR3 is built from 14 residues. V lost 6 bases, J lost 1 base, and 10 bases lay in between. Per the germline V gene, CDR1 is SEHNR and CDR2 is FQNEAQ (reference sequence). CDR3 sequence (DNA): TGTGCCAGCAGTTTAACAGGGAGCAATCAGCCCCAGCATTAT. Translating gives CASSLTGSNQPQHY.

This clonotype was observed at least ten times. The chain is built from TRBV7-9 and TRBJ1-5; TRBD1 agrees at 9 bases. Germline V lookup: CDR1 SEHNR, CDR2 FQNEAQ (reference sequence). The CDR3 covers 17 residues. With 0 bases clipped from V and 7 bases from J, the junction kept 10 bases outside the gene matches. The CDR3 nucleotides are TGTGCCAGCAGCTTAGCTGAGGGACAGGGCCCAGGACAGCCCCAGCATTTT. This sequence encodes CASSLAEGQGPGQPQHF.

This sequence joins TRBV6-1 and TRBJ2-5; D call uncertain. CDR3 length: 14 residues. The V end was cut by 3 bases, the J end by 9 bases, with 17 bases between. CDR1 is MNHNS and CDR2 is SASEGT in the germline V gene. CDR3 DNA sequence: TGTGCCAGCAGTGATGGGCCAAACGGAAAGCCCCAGTACTTC. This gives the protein CASSDGPNGKPQYF.

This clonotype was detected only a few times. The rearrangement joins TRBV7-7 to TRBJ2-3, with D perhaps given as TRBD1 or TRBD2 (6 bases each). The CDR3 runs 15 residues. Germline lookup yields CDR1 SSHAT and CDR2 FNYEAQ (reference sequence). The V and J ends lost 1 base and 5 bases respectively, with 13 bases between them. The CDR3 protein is CASSLVEGGQDTQYF. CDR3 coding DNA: TGTGCCAGCAGCTTAGTAGAGGGGGGCCAAGATACGCAGTATTTT.

This chain's CDR3 is CASSHPADKGGVYNEQFF. The CDR3 region has the DNA TGCGCCAGCAGCCATCCTGCCGACAAGGGAGGAGTATACAATGAGCAGTTCTTC. This sequence joins TRBV4-1 and TRBJ2-1, with D possibly being TRBD2 (6 bases). Trimming stripped 3 bases from V and 4 bases from J, with 22 bases between. Germline lookup yields CDR1 MGHRA and CDR2 YSYEKL. The CDR3 is 18 residues long.